This entry features one T cell receptor (beta chain) sequence. Antigen unknown. The CDR3 is 21 amino acids. From germline, CDR1 is MNHNS and CDR2 SASEGT. V lost 2 bases to trimming and J lost 4 bases; unmatched junction nucleotides: 17. PCR amplification relied on 60 Vbeta primers (plus 13 Jbeta primers). The data were produced by immunoSEQ multiplex PCR, yet TCRdb's version contains in-frame clones alone and is incomplete. The data contain more than 80,000 clones, approximately 76% of them seen just once; the ten biggest clones take up roughly 19%. This sample is drawn from a study of cytomegalovirus exposure and HLA in healthy donors. General study results and limits: Most TCR sequences showed up rarely, but some public TCRs showed up in many donors. Across donors, presence/absence analyses took sequencing depth to be roughly uniform. Because they were indistinguishable, some V segments, including TRBV6-2 and TRBV6-3, were excluded. In an earlier analysis, productive rearrangement rates for most beta V segments clustered near 87% or 30%.

This clonotype was obtained from a woman aged 55-69 years in good health and CMV-seropositive. The specimen was PBMCs. The chain uses TRBV6-1 and TRBJ2-6; 10 bases map to TRBD1. This CDR3 reads CASSERRGGTGASRGANVLTF. In DNA form, the CDR3 reads TGTGCCAGCAGTGAAAGGCGCGGGGGGACAGGGGCCTCGAGGGGGGCCAACGTCCTGACTTTC.